This T cell receptor beta chain derives from a study of T cells after yellow fever vaccination. Across the whole study: When fractions had low cell numbers, they were prepared with SMART-Seq v4 Ultra Low Input. Study-level findings and limits: Reappearing after the booster were most of the clones from primary vaccination (about 96% CD4, roughly 86% CD8). Though it reached lower strength, the secondary response hit its peak faster, day 5 versus 15.

V was shortened by 0 bases and J by 1 base, with 12 bases between the two germline ends. The germline V gene has CDR1 SEHNR and CDR2 FQNEAQ (reference sequence). The length of the CDR3 is 16 residues. This clonotype came up a few times. Its antigen remains unknown. The TCR cDNA carried a universal primer site and UMIs from 5'RACE template switching. TCRdb ran MiXCR on the 5' RACE reads and lists one entry per CDR3 protein. The repertoire holds about 510,000 distinct CDR3 sequences, with 21% as singletons. The chain joins TRBV7-9 to TRBJ1-2, with D perhaps matching TRBD1 (5 bases). Specimen: PBMCs, collected less than 25 days after the first yellow fever vaccination. The receptor was isolated from a young man who received the YFV17D yellow fever vaccine. DNA of the CDR3: TGTGCCAGCAGCTTAGCGGACAACGTTAATAACTATGGCTACACCTTC. Protein sequence: CASSLADNVNNYGYTF.